This T cell receptor (beta chain) comes out of a study of T cell responses to AZD1222 COVID-19 vaccine. Study results and caveats: Donors were largely white British and mainly female; clonal diversity was possibly underestimated. Among AZD1222 vaccinees, only 5 to 7 were seropositive at baseline. The study sampled repertoires only after the peak T cell response. Unmutated regions of variants are reportedly targeted by nearly half of spike-specific TCRs.

Only in-frame clones appear in the TCRdb table, and some are missing; sequencing was by immunoSEQ multiplex PCR. Seen here are 90,000 to 120,000 clones, roughly 85% observed once, and the top ten hold approximately 4.8%. As concerns this clone: The antigen is undetermined.

V shed 3 bases and J shed 8 bases, with 7 bases lying between them. This CDR3 is built from 12 residues. Germline V gene data show CDR1 as WNHNN and CDR2 as SYGVQD (reference sequence). The sequences come from peripheral blood, collected 28 days after the second AZD1222 dose. V and J are TRBV10-1 and TRBJ2-2; D uncertain. This receptor was identified in an adult who received the AZD1222 COVID-19 vaccine. The DNA of the CDR3 is TGCGCCAGCAGTGACGTTTCGGGGGAGCTGTTTTTT. It translates to CASSDVSGELFF.